These T cell receptor beta chains were read from a single sample in a study of early T cells in non-severe SARS-CoV-2 infection. TCRdb analysed the 5' RACE reads with MiXCR anew, one entry per CDR3 protein. The sample carries tens of thousands of distinct CDR3 sequences, 14% recorded once. The material sequenced was whole blood. These receptors all stem from an adult who was a healthcare worker with PCR-confirmed SARS-CoV-2 infection or an uninfected control (not recorded which). Each CDR3 is given with its conserved first and last residue. The D gene is left open where the match is weak. A clone size is listed for some rows: how often the clone was seen (once, few, many), or a class if it is expanded.

cdr3_nt cdr3_aa j_call clone_size d_call v_call
TGTGCCAGCCTGGGGGGACAGCGCAATCAGCCCCAGCATTTT CASLGGQRNQPQHF TRBJ1-5 - TRBD1 TRBV28
TGCAGTGCTAGTGGCCGGGCAGCGGGGAATCAGCCCCAGCATTTT CSASGRAAGNQPQHF TRBJ1-5 few - TRBV20-1
TGTGCCAGCAGCTTAGTCGGGCAGGGGGCTAACAATGAGCAGTTCTTC CASSLVGQGANNEQFF TRBJ2-1 few TRBD1 TRBV11-3
TGTGCCAGCAGCCAGGACAGGCTTCAAGAGACCCAGTACTTC CASSQDRLQETQYF TRBJ2-5 - TRBD1 TRBV12-3/TRBV12-4
TGTGCCAGCAGTTTATCCGGGAGCTATGGCTACACCTTC CASSLSGSYGYTF TRBJ1-2 many - TRBV27
TGTGCTAGCAGCTCTCTAGCGGGGGGATACAATGAGCAGTTCTTC CASSSLAGGYNEQFF TRBJ2-1 - TRBD2 TRBV7-7
TGTGCCAGCAGCCAGGTAGCAACGGGGGGGCTAAGCACAGATACGCAGTATTTT CASSQVATGGLSTDTQYF TRBJ2-3 few TRBD2 TRBV4-2
TGTGCCAGCAGCCCCCGGCTTTCAGGCTCTGGGGCCAACGTCCTGACTTTC CASSPRLSGSGANVLTF TRBJ2-6 - - TRBV9
TGCGCCAGCAGGTCCGCCGACTATAGCGCCCAAGAGACCCAGTACTTC CASRSADYSAQETQYF TRBJ2-5 few - TRBV5-1
TGCGCCAGCAGCCAAGCCCCGGACAGCTCCTACGAGCAGTACTTC CASSQAPDSSYEQYF TRBJ2-7 - - TRBV4-1
TGCAGTGCTAGGCCTGGACAGAACACTGAAGCTTTCTTT CSARPGQNTEAFF TRBJ1-1 many - TRBV20-1
TGCAGCGTAGGCGCAGGGAACACTGAAGCTTTCTTT CSVGAGNTEAFF TRBJ1-1 - - TRBV29-1
TGCGCCAGCAGCCAAGCCGGGACGGGTGAAGCTTTCTTT CASSQAGTGEAFF TRBJ1-1 - - TRBV4-3
TGCATCAACCCGGAACCGTGGCCCCAGCATTTT CINPEPWPQHF TRBJ1-5 - - TRBV29-1
TGTGCCGCGAGCACCGGAGATACGCAGTATTTT CAASTGDTQYF TRBJ2-3 few - TRBV6-1
TGTGCCAGCTCACCCGGAGGGACAGGGTCCTTTGTGAGGCAGTACTTC CASSPGGTGSFVRQYF TRBJ2-7 - TRBD1 TRBV18
TGCAGTGCTAGGCGAGGGGGGGCCTCCGAGCAGTACTTC CSARRGGASEQYF TRBJ2-7 few - TRBV20-1
TGTGCCAGCAGCTGGGACACTGCCAATTCACCCCTCCACTTT CASSWDTANSPLHF TRBJ1-6 - - TRBV7-9
TGTGCCAGCAGGACAGGGAAATTGACTAATGAAAAACTGTTTTTT CASRTGKLTNEKLFF TRBJ1-4 - TRBD1 TRBV6-5
TGTGCCAGCTCCCTCGACTGGGCCAATGAGCAGTTCTTC CASSLDWANEQFF TRBJ2-1 few - TRBV18
TGTGCCAGCAGCTTAGCACGGGCCACCGGGGAGCTGTTTTTT CASSLARATGELFF TRBJ2-2 few - TRBV7-8
TGTGCCAGCACCATCGCCGGAGGGGCCGGCGTTAACACTGAAGCTTTCTTT CASTIAGGAGVNTEAFF TRBJ1-1 few - TRBV28
TGCAGTGCTAGCCTAGCGGGGGAGGAGACCCAGTACTTC CSASLAGEETQYF TRBJ2-5 many TRBD2 TRBV20-1
TGTGCCAGCAGCTTAGCGGGGGTAGGGGAGCAGTACTTC CASSLAGVGEQYF TRBJ2-7 few - TRBV7-2
TGCAGTGCCGCTTTGCGGGGGTCTTCCTACAATGAGCAGTTCTTC CSAALRGSSYNEQFF TRBJ2-1 few TRBD2 TRBV20-1
TGTGCCAGAGGGATAGGCGGCAGCTCCTACAATGAGCAGTTCTTC CARGIGGSSYNEQFF TRBJ2-1 - - TRBV7-2
TGTGCCAGCACCAGGACAGGGATGGACGGGGAGCTGTTTTTT CASTRTGMDGELFF TRBJ2-2 many TRBD1 TRBV2
TGTGCCAGCAGTGTGAACCCGGGCAGGGAAACAGATACGCAGTATTTT CASSVNPGRETDTQYF TRBJ2-3 - - TRBV6-4
TGTGCCAGCAGCCCATCTCGGACAGGGGGGAACATTCAGTACTTC CASSPSRTGGNIQYF TRBJ2-4 few TRBD1 TRBV3-1
TGCAGCGTTGCCCAGGGGGCGAGGAACTATGGCTACACCTTC CSVAQGARNYGYTF TRBJ1-2 - TRBD1 TRBV29-1
TGTGCCAGTAGTATACTGGAGCGGGGAATAGATACGCAGTATTTT CASSILERGIDTQYF TRBJ2-3 few TRBD2 TRBV19
TGTGCCAGCAGTGATGGTACTATGAACACTGAAGCTTTCTTT CASSDGTMNTEAFF TRBJ1-1 - - TRBV25-1
TGTGCCAGCAGTTTATATGGGGACAGGGCCGAGCAGTACTTC CASSLYGDRAEQYF TRBJ2-7 - TRBD1 TRBV28
TGCAGCGTGGTGACAGGGGGTTTGTACGAGCAGTACTTC CSVVTGGLYEQYF TRBJ2-7 few TRBD1 TRBV29-1
TGTGCCAGCAGCTTGGACAGGGGTGCAGGCTACACCTTC CASSLDRGAGYTF TRBJ1-2 few TRBD1 TRBV6-4
TGTGCCAGCAGTGAAACAGTGGGCCTCTCATACAATGAGCAGTTCTTC CASSETVGLSYNEQFF TRBJ2-1 - - TRBV25-1
TGTGCCAGCAGCTTAGGGGGAGACAGGGTTGGGTGGTTCTTC CASSLGGDRVGWFF TRBJ2-1 many TRBD1 TRBV11-2
TGTGCCAGCAGCATCGGGACAGGGAGTGATTCACCCCTCCACTTT CASSIGTGSDSPLHF TRBJ1-6 few TRBD1 TRBV7-6
TGTGCCAGCAGTCCCGCCGCGGGCTACGAGCAGTACTTC CASSPAAGYEQYF TRBJ2-7 few - TRBV7-6
TGTGCCAGCAGCTCAGGGATACAAGGCACTGAAGCTTTCTTT CASSSGIQGTEAFF TRBJ1-1 - - TRBV11-3
TGTGCCAGCAAACTCTCGACTAGCGGGGGGTTCGAGCAGTACTTC CASKLSTSGGFEQYF TRBJ2-7 - TRBD2 TRBV28
TGTGCCAGTAACCCCAGGACAGGCCCCTACAATGAGCAGTTCTTC CASNPRTGPYNEQFF TRBJ2-1 - TRBD1 TRBV19
TGCAGTGCTAGCGGGGCAGGGTTGGACTTC CSASGAGLDF TRBJ2-5 few - TRBV20-1
TGTGCCAGTAGTCCGGGACAGGGAGCGGTAAACCATGGCTACACCTTC CASSPGQGAVNHGYTF TRBJ1-2 few TRBD1 TRBV19
TGTGCCAGCAGCCCCTCGGCGGAGGGGCGCGAGCAGTACTTC CASSPSAEGREQYF TRBJ2-7 few - TRBV3-1